These 26 T cell receptor beta chains were sequenced from one sample in a study of cytomegalovirus exposure and HLA in healthy donors. PCR involved 60 Vbeta and 13 Jbeta primers. Assay used: immunoSEQ multiplex PCR; TCRdb lists only in-frame clones, some missing. Of tens of thousands of clones in the sample, roughly 72% were seen once. Material for sequencing was PBMCs. These receptors were taken from a woman between 25 and 40 years old in good health and CMV-seropositive.

The chain combines TRBV9 with TRBJ2-3; TRBD2 matches at 8 bases. V shed 2 bases and J 3 bases; nucleotides not matched to a gene: 5. The CDR3 has 15 residues. Germline CDR1 SGDLS, CDR2 YYNGEE. The DNA for the CDR3 is TGTGCCAGCAGCGTCGCTAGCGGGCAGACAGATACGCAGTATTTT. Translation: CASSVASGQTDTQYF.

The chain links TRBV5-1 to TRBJ2-1; D is possibly TRBD2 (6 bases). V lost 7 bases and J lost 6, with 17 bases in between. This CDR3 comprises 14 residues. Germline V lookup: CDR1 SGHRS, CDR2 YFSETQ. DNA of the CDR3: TGCGCCAGCCGGCGGGAATACGCGAGCAATGAGCAGTTCTTC. Translated: CASRREYASNEQFF. The variable domain in full, completed from reference TRBV5-1 and TRBJ2-1, reads KAGVTQTPRYLIKTRGQQVTLSCSPISGHRSVSWYQQTPGQGLQFLFEYFSETQRNKGNFPGRFSGRQFSNSRSEMNVSTLELGDSALYLCASRREYASNEQFFGPGTRLTVL.

The genes are TRBV5-1 and TRBJ2-3; D is unclear. With 4 bases removed from V and 5 bases from J, the gap between germline ends came to 5 bases. Germline V CDR1 and CDR2: SGHRS, YFSETQ. The CDR3 has 11 amino acids. CDR3 residues: CASSRGDTQYF. The CDR3 coding sequence is TGCGCCAGCAGCAGAGGAGATACGCAGTATTTT.

The chain employs TRBV7-8 and TRBJ2-4; 9 bases align to TRBD2. Germline lookup yields CDR1 SGHVS and CDR2 FQNEAQ. With V trimmed by 1 base and J by 7 bases, 8 bases remained unmatched. This CDR3 has 16 residues. The CDR3 region has the DNA TGTGCCAGCAGCTTAGAAGGTAGCGGGAGTTTGAACATTCAGTACTTC. Translated, it gives CASSLEGSGSLNIQYF.

This clone was counted between two and nine times. This chain's CDR3 is CASSLVGGSGGETQYF. The CDR3 region has the DNA TGTGCCAGCAGCTTAGTAGGCGGGAGTGGTGGGGAGACCCAGTACTTC. This chain joins TRBV7-3 and TRBJ2-5; TRBD2 agrees at 7 bases. Germline V gene data show CDR1 as SGHTA and CDR2 as FQGTGA. The CDR3 spans 16 residues. Losses at the gene ends were 2 bases for V and 5 bases for J; bases not matched to a gene: 11.

The chain combines TRBV6-1 with TRBJ2-5; 7 bases match TRBD2. With V trimmed by 7 bases and J by 5 bases, 7 bases remained unmatched. The CDR3 contains 13 residues. Germline lookup yields CDR1 MNHNS and CDR2 SASEGT. In DNA form, the CDR3 reads TGTGCCAGCAATGACCGGGGAGGGGAGACCCAGTACTTC. Residues: CASNDRGGETQYF.

The chain employs TRBV6-5 and TRBJ1-4; 8 nucleotides match TRBD1. Germline V CDR1 and CDR2: MNHEY, SVGAGI. Trimming removed 5 bases from V and 10 bases from J; junction bases left unmatched: 12. The CDR3 length is 15 residues. This CDR3 is CASSHQTDRVRKLFF. In nucleotides, the CDR3 is TGTGCCAGCAGTCACCAAACGGACAGGGTTAGAAAACTGTTTTTT.

This clone was seen just once. The junction departs from the called germline gene at one end, perhaps through a read error. The V and J genes are TRBV7-7 and TRBJ2-7; 9 bases agree with TRBD1. The CDR3 length is 15 residues. Germline CDR1 and CDR2: SSHAT and FNYEAQ (reference sequence). The CDR3 loop is CASSHGTGRAYEQYF. The CDR3, as DNA: TGTGCTAGCAGCCACGGGACAGGGCGGGCCTACGAGCAGTACTTC.

The V and J genes are TRBV28 and TRBJ2-5, with D possibly TRBD1 on 5 matching bases. V was cut by 2 bases and J by 4 bases, with 11 bases left in between. The CDR3 extends over 14 amino acids. Germline lookup yields CDR1 MDHEN and CDR2 SYDVKM. CDR3 loop: CASSLQGSRETQYF. The CDR3 DNA follows: TGTGCCAGCAGTTTACAGGGATCGCGAGAGACCCAGTACTTC. Variable domain in full (rest from reference TRBV28 and TRBJ2-5): DVKVTQSSRYLVKRTGEKVFLECVQDMDHENMFWYRQDPGLGLRLIYFSYDVKMKEKGDIPEGYSVSREKKERFSLILESASTNQTSMYLCASSLQGSRETQYFGPGTRLLVL.

This clone was detected only once. The gene calls are TRBV5-1 and TRBJ2-7; 9 nucleotides agree with TRBD1. V shed 10 bases, J shed 1 base, and the junction held 9 bases outside the gene matches. This CDR3 has 14 amino acids. Germline V CDR1 and CDR2: SGHRS, YFSETQ. DNA for the CDR3: TGCGCCTGCCATGCCGGGACAGGGTCCTACGAGCAGTACTTC. Encoded protein: CACHAGTGSYEQYF. Supplemented by reference TRBV5-1 and TRBJ2-7, the full variable domain reads KAGVTQTPRYLIKTRGQQVTLSCSPISGHRSVSWYQQTPGQGLQFLFEYFSETQRNKGNFPGRFSGRQFSNSRSEMNVSTLELGDSALYLCACHAGTGSYEQYFGPGTRLTVT.

CDR3 in amino acids: CASSPGGAGALNEQFF. For the CDR3, the DNA is TGTGCCAGCAGCCCCGGTGGGGCGGGGGCCCTCAATGAGCAGTTCTTC. The V call is TRBV5-4, the J call TRBJ2-1; a weak D match, TRBD2 (7 bases). CDR1 and CDR2 (germline): SGHNT, YYREEE (reference sequence). V shed 4 bases and J shed 6 bases, with 20 bases lying between them. This CDR3 has 16 amino acids.

The chain couples TRBV7-2 to TRBJ1-5; 8 bases line up with TRBD1. Trimming removed 5 bases from V and 1 base from J; junction bases left unmatched: 7. Per germline, CDR1 SGHTA and CDR2 FQGNSA. The CDR3 consists of 16 residues. The CDR3 sequence: CASSPGDRISNQPQHF. DNA for the CDR3: TGTGCCAGCAGCCCGGGGGACAGGATAAGCAATCAGCCCCAGCATTTT.

This clone was seen only once. The chain combines TRBV19 with TRBJ1-1, with D tentatively TRBD1 (5 bases). This CDR3 comprises 12 residues. Trimming took 7 bases from V and 4 from J, leaving 10 bases between them. Germline V gene sequence: CDR1 LNHDA, CDR2 SQIVND (reference sequence). In DNA, the CDR3 is TGTGCCAGTAAGCAGGGAGGCACTGAAGCTTTCTTT. Protein product: CASKQGGTEAFF.

This clone showed up just a few times. The rearrangement uses TRBV30 and TRBJ1-5; weak D call: TRBD1 (6 bases). This CDR3 spans 14 amino acids. Germline assignment: CDR1 GTSNPN and CDR2 SVGIG (reference sequence). V lost 3 bases and J lost 5, with 14 bases in between. CDR3 nucleotides: TGTGCCTGGAGAGGTACAGGGTGGGATCAGCCCCAGCATTTT. Its protein is CAWRGTGWDQPQHF.

The rearrangement links TRBV7-9 to TRBJ2-1, with no clear D. The germline CDR1 and CDR2 sequences are SEHNR and FQNEAQ (reference sequence). This CDR3 spans 13 amino acids. The germline V and J ends were trimmed by 5 bases and 7 bases, with 12 bases remaining between them. The CDR3 loop reads CASSTVVLNEQFF. CDR3 coding DNA: TGTGCCAGCAGCACAGTGGTTCTTAATGAGCAGTTCTTC.

The chain has TRBV7-9 and TRBJ2-5, with 7 bases matching TRBD1. In germline, CDR1 is SEHNR, CDR2 FQNEAQ (reference sequence). The CDR3 totals 15 residues. The trim removed 5 bases at V and 1 base at J, leaving 7 bases unmatched. This CDR3 reads CASSQQDRSQETQYF. CDR3 in DNA: TGTGCCAGCAGCCAGCAGGACAGGTCCCAAGAGACCCAGTACTTC.

V gene TRBV5-1 combines with J gene TRBJ2-3; 12 bases fit TRBD2. V shed 4 bases, J shed 5 bases, and the junction held 5 bases outside the gene matches. This CDR3 is 15 amino acids long. Germline CDR1 reads SGHRS; CDR2 reads YFSETQ. The DNA of the CDR3 is TGCGCCAGCAGCCCGGGGACTAGCGGGCTAGATACGCAGTATTTT. It is translated as CASSPGTSGLDTQYF.

V usage is TRBV25-1 and J usage is TRBJ2-1; the match to TRBD1 covers 9 bases. Germline loops: CDR1 MGHDK, CDR2 SYGVNS. V lost 11 bases, J lost 10 bases, and 9 bases stayed unmatched. This CDR3 has 12 residues. CDR3 sequence (DNA): TGTGCCGCCGGGACAGGGTCAAGCGAGCAGTTCTTC. Its protein is CAAGTGSSEQFF.

This chain links TRBV9 with TRBJ2-1, with 8 positions matching TRBD2. V dropped 4 bases and J dropped 12; count of bases not matched to a gene: 9. The CDR3 covers 13 residues. Looked up from germline, CDR1 is SGDLS and CDR2 is YYNGEE. CDR3 coding DNA: TGTGCCAGCAGCCCTTCGGCGGGAGGAGGGCAGTTCTTC. Encoded protein: CASSPSAGGGQFF.

This sequence joins TRBV30 and TRBJ1-1; D is uncertain. The CDR3 totals 13 residues. Trimming took 4 bases from V and 4 from J, leaving 13 bases between them. CDR1 and CDR2 (germline): GTSNPN, SVGIG (reference sequence). CDR3: CAWNLLGGTEAFF. For the CDR3, the DNA is TGTGCCTGGAACCTCCTAGGAGGCACTGAAGCTTTCTTT.

J is TRBJ2-3 and V is TRBV6-4; TRBD2 is a possible D gene (6 bases). The CDR3 covers 14 residues. Germline V gene data show CDR1 as MRHNA and CDR2 as SNTAGT. The germline V and J ends were trimmed by 4 bases and 4 bases, with 12 bases remaining between them. CDR3 nucleotide sequence: TGTGCCAGCAGTGCTACAGGAGGGTCAGATACGCAGTATTTT. This sequence encodes CASSATGGSDTQYF.

This clone was seen only a few times. The chain combines TRBV2 with TRBJ2-1; 8 bases agree with TRBD2. The CDR3 is 13 residues long. V gave up 6 bases and J gave up 7 bases; unmatched junction bases: 5. Germline V gene lookup returns CDR1 SNHLY and CDR2 FYNNEI. The CDR3 DNA follows: TGTGCCAGCAGAACGGCGGGGGGTAATGAGCAGTTCTTC. Its translation is CASRTAGGNEQFF.

V gene TRBV28 combines with J gene TRBJ2-2, with D maybe TRBD2 (5 bases). The CDR3 loop spans 14 amino acids. The germline CDR1 and CDR2 sequences are MDHEN and SYDVKM. Trimming removed 4 bases from V and 4 bases from J, with 10 bases in between. CDR3 loop: CASSSTGFTGELFF. CDR3 nucleotides: TGTGCCAGCAGTTCCACGGGGTTCACCGGGGAGCTGTTTTTT.

The chain employs TRBV5-1 and TRBJ2-7; TRBD1 is a possible D gene (5 bases). Germline V gene lookup returns CDR1 SGHRS and CDR2 YFSETQ. The CDR3 is 12 residues long. V gave up 2 bases and J gave up 5 bases, with 8 bases separating them. The CDR3 region has the DNA TGCGCCAGCAGCTTCCAGGGCGACGAGCAGTACTTC. Amino acids: CASSFQGDEQYF.

The rearrangement joins TRBV6-1 to TRBJ2-3; possible D gene TRBD2, 6 bases. With 10 bases removed from V and 6 bases from J, the gap between germline ends came to 17 bases. CDR3 length equals 13 residues. Germline CDR1 and CDR2: MNHNS and SASEGT. CDR3 region: CAIRLGILDTQYF. CDR3 nucleotides: TGTGCCATCCGACTAGGAATTTTGGATACGCAGTATTTT.

This clone was counted once. The genes are TRBV5-1 and TRBJ2-7; D gene unclear. V lost 0 bases and J lost 2, with 9 bases in between. The CDR3 contains 14 residues. Germline lookup yields CDR1 SGHRS and CDR2 YFSETQ. The CDR3: CASSLVGGAYEQYF. The CDR3 nucleotides read TGCGCCAGCAGCTTGGTGGGTGGAGCCTACGAGCAGTACTTC.